This TCR beta chain was sequenced during a study of T cell responses to AZD1222 COVID-19 vaccine. The table lists this clone with a few counts. Its antigen is unknown. Overall study findings and caveats: Increases in Spike-specific TCR breadth and depth were seen after two AZD1222 doses. Nearly half of spike-specific TCRs reportedly go after variant regions that carry no mutations. Most donors were white British, females outnumbered males, and clonal diversity was possibly underestimated.

The table came from immunoSEQ multiplex PCR; TCRdb's copy has only in-frame clones and leaves some out. The sample lists 89,000 or so clones; 86% were seen once. The CDR3 has 11 residues. Deletions cut 2 bases from V and 7 bases from J, with 5 bases between. Pooling of second doses given at about 4 or about 12 weeks was done. The TCR comes from an adult who received the AZD1222 COVID-19 vaccine. The chain carries TRBV12-3 or TRBV12-4 and TRBJ1-2, with D unresolved. Sequencing was performed on peripheral blood, taken 28 days after the second AZD1222 dose. The CDR3 DNA reads TGTGCCAGCAGTTTATCTCGTGGCTACACCTTC. This translates into CASSLSRGYTF.